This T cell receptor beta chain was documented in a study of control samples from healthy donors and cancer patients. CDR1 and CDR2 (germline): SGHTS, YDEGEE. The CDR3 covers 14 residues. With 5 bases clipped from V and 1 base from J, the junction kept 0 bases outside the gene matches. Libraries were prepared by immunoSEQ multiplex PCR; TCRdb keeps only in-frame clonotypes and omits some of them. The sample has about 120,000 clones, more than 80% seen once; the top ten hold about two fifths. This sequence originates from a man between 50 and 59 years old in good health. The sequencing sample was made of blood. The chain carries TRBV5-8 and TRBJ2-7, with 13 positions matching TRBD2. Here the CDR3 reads CASRGLAGSYEQYF. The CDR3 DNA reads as TGTGCCAGCAGGGGACTAGCGGGGTCCTACGAGCAGTACTTC.